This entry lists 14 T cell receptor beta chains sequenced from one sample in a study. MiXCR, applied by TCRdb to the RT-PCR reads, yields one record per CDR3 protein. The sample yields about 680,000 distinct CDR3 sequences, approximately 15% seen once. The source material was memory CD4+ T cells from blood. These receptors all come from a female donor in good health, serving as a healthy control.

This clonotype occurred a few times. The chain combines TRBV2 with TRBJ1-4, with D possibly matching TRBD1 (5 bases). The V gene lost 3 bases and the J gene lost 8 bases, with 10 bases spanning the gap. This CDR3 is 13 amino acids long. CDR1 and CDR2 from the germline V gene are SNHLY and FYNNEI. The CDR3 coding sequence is TGTGCCAGCAGTGAGCCGGGGGGGGAAAAACTGTTTTTT. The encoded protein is CASSEPGGEKLFF.

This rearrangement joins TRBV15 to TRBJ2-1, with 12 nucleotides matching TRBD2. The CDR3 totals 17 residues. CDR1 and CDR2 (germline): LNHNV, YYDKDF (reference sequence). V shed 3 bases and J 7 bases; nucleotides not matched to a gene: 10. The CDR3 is CATSSRLAGVIRNEQFF. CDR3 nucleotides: TGTGCCACCAGCAGCCGACTAGCGGGAGTTATTAGGAATGAGCAGTTCTTC.

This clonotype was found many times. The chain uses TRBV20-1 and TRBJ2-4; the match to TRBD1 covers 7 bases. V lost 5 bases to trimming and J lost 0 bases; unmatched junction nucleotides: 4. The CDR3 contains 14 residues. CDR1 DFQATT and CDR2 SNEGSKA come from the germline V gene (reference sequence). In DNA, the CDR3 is TGCAGTGCTGCAGACAGGGCAGCCAAAAACATTCAGTACTTC. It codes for CSAADRAAKNIQYF.

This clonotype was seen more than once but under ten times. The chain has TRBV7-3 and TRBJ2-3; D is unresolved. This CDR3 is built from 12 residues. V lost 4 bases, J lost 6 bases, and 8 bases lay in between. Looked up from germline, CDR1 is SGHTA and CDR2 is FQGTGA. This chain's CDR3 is CASSSSRDTQYF. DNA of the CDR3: TGTGCCAGCAGCTCCTCGCGGGATACGCAGTATTTT.

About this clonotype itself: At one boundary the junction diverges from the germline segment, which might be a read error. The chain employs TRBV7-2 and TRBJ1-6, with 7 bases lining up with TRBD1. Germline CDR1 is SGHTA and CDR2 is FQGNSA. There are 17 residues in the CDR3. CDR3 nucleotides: TGTGGCAGCAGCAGCGCTCGGGACAGCCTAAGGCATTCACCCCTCCACTTT. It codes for CGSSSARDSLRHSPLHF.

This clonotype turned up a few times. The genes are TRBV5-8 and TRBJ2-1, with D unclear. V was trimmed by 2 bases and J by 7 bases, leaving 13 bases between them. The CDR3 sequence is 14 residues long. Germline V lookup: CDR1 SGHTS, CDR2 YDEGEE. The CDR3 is CASSFRPGSNEQFF. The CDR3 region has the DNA TGTGCCAGCAGCTTCAGGCCTGGTTCGAATGAGCAGTTCTTC. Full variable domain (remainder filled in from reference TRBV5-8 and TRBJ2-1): EAGVTQSPTHLIKTRGQQATLRCSPISGHTSVYWYQQALGLGLQFLLWYDEGEERNRGNFPPRFSGRQFPNYSSELNVNALELEDSALYLCASSFRPGSNEQFFGPGTRLTVL.

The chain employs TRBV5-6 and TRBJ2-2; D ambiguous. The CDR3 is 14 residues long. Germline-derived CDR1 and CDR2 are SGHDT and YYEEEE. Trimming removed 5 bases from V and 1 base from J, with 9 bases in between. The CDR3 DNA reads TGTGCCAGCAGGCCGTTCAAGAACACCGGGGAGCTGTTTTTT. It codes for CASRPFKNTGELFF.

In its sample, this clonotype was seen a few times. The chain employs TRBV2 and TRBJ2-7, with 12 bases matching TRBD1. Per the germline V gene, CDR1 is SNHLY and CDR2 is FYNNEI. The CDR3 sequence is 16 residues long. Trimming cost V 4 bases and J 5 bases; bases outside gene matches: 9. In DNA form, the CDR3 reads TGTGCCAGCAGTGCTCCCCCGGGACAGGGGGCCAACGAGCAGTACTTC. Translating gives CASSAPPGQGANEQYF. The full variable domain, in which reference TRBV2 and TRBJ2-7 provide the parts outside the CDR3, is EPEVTQTPSHQVTQMGQEVILRCVPISNHLYFYWYRQILGQKVEFLVSFYNNEISEKSEIFDDQFSVERPDGSNFTLKIRSTKLEDSAMYFCASSAPPGQGANEQYFGPGTRLTVT.

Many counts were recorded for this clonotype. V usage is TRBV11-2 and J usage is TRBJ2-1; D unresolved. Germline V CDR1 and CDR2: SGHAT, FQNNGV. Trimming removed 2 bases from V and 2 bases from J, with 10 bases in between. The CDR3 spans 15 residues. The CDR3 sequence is CASSLWIAPYNEQFF. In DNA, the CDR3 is TGTGCCAGCAGCTTATGGATAGCCCCCTACAATGAGCAGTTCTTC.

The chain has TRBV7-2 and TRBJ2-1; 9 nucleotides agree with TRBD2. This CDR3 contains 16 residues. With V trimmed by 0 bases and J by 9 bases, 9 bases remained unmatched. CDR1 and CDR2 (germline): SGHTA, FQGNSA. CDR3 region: CASSLALAGGQGEQFF. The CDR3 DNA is TGTGCCAGCAGCTTAGCGCTGGCGGGGGGGCAAGGTGAGCAGTTCTTC.

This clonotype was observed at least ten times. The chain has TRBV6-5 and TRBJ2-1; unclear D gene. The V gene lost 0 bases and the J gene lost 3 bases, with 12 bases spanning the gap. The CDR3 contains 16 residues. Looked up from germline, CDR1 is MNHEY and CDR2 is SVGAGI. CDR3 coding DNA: TGTGCCAGCAGTTACTCAGGCCTATCGGACTACAATGAGCAGTTCTTC. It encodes CASSYSGLSDYNEQFF.

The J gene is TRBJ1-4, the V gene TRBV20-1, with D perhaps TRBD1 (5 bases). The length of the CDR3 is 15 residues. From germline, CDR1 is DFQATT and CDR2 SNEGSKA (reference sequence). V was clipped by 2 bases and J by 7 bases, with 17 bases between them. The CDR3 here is CSARKGGGSREKLFF. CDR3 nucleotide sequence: TGCAGTGCTAGAAAGGGTGGGGGAAGTCGTGAAAAACTGTTTTTT.

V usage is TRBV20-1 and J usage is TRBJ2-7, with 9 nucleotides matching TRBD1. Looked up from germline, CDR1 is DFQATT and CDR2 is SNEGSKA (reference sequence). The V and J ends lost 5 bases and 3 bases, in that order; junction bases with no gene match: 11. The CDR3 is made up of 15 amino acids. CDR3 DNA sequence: TGCAGTGCTGACGTACCGACAGGGGGTAGCTACGAGCAGTACTTC. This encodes CSADVPTGGSYEQYF.

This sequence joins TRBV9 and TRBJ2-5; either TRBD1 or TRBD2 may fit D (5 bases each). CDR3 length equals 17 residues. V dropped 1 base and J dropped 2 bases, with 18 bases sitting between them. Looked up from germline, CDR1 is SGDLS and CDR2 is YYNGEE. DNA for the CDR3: TGTGCCAGCAGCGTAAGTTTTGGGGGTCAAATTCAAGAGACCCAGTACTTC. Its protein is CASSVSFGGQIQETQYF. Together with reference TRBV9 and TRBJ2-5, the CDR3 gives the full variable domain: DSGVTQTPKHLITATGQRVTLRCSPRSGDLSVYWYQQSLDQGLQFLIQYYNGEERAKGNILERFSAQQFPDLHSELNLSSLELGDSALYFCASSVSFGGQIQETQYFGPGTRLLVL.